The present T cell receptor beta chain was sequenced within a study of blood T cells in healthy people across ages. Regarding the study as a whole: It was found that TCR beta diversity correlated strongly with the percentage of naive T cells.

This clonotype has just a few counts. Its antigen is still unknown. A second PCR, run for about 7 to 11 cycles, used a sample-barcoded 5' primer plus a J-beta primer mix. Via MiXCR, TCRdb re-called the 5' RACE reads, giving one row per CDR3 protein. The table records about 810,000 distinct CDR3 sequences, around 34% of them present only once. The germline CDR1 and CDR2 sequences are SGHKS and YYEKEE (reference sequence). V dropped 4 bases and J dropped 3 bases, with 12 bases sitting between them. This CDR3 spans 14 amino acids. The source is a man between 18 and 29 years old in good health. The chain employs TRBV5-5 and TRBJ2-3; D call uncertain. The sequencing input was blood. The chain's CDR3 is CASSRELGTDTQYF. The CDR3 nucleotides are TGTGCCAGCAGCCGAGAACTGGGGACAGATACGCAGTATTTT.